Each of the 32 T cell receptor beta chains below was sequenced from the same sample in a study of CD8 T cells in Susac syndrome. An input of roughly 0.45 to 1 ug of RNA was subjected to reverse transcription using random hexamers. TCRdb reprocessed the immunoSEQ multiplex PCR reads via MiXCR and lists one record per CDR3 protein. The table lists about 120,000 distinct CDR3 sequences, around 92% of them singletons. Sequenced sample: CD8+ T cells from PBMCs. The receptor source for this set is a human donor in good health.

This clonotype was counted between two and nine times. CDR3 DNA sequence: TGTGCCAGCAGCCCCGGGACTAGCGGCTCCTACGAGCAGTACTTC. Translation: CASSPGTSGSYEQYF. The J gene is TRBJ2-7, the V gene TRBV4-2; 11 nucleotides line up with TRBD2. J was trimmed by 0 bases and V by 4 bases; bases with no gene match: 2. The germline gives CDR1 LGHNA, CDR2 YNFKEQ. This CDR3 is 15 amino acids long.

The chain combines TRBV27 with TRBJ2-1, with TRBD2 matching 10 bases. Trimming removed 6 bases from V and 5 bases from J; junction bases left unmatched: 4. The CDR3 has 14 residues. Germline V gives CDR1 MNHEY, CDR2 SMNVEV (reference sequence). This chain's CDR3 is CASRAGGLNNEQFF. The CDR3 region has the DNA TGTGCCAGCAGAGCGGGGGGGCTCAACAATGAGCAGTTCTTC.

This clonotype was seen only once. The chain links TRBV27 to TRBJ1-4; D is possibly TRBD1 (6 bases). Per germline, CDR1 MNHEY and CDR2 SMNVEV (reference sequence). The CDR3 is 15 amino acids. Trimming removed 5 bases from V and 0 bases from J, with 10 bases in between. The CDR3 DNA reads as TGTGCCAGCAGTGGGGGCAGTACAACTAATGAAAAACTGTTTTTT. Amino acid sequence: CASSGGSTTNEKLFF.

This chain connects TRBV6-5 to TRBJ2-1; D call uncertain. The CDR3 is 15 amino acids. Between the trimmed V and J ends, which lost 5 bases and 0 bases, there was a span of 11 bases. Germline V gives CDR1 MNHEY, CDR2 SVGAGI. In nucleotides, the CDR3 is TGTGCCAGCAGTACAACAGTGGGCTCCTACAATGAGCAGTTCTTC. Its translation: CASSTTVGSYNEQFF.

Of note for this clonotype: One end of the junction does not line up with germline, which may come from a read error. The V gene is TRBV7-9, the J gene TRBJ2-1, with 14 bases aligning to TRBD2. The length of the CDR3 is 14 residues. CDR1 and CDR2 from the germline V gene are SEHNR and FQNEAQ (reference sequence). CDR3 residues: CASCLGLAGVQPFF. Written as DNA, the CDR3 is TGTGCCAGCTGCTTGGGACTAGCGGGAGTCCAGCCGTTCTTC.

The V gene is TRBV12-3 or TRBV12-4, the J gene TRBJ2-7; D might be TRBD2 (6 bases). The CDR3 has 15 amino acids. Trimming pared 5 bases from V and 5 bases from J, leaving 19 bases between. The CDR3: CASSPGLRQRNEQYF. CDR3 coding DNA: TGTGCCAGCAGTCCGGGACTCCGGCAGAGGAACGAGCAGTACTTC.

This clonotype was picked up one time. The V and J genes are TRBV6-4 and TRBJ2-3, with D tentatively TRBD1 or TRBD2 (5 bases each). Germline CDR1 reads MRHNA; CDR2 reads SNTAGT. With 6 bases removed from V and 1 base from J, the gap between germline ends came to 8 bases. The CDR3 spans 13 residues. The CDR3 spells CASSQGRTDTQYF. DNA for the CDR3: TGTGCCAGCAGCCAGGGACGCACAGATACGCAGTATTTT.

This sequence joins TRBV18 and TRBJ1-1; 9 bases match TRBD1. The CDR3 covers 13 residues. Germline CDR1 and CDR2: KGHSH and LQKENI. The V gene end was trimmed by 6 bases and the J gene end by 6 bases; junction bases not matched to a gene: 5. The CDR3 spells CASSADRGAEAFF. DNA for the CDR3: TGTGCCAGCTCTGCGGACAGGGGCGCTGAAGCTTTCTTT.

CDR3 coding DNA: TGTGCCAGCAGTTACCCTCCGTACAATGAGCAGTTCTTC. Its protein is CASSYPPYNEQFF. This chain links TRBV6-2 or TRBV6-3 with TRBJ2-1, with D unresolved. Germline V gives CDR1 MNHEY, CDR2 SVGEGT. CDR3 length: 13 residues. Deletions cut 2 bases from V and 4 bases from J, with 6 bases between.

The CDR3 DNA is TGTGCCAGCTCATCTCAGGGGAGTGTTACCTACAATGAGCAGTTCTTC. It yields the protein CASSSQGSVTYNEQFF. The V gene is TRBV18, the J gene TRBJ2-1; D is possibly TRBD1 (6 bases). The CDR3 covers 16 residues. The V gene's germline CDR1 is KGHSH and CDR2 LQKENI. The V end lost 5 bases, the J end lost 2 bases, and 16 bases lay between the germline ends.

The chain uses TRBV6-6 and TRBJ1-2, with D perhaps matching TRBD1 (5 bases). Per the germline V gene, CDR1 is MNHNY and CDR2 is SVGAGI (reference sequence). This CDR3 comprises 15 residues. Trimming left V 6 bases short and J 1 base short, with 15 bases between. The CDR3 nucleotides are TGTGCCAGCAGCCCCCCGGGGGAGGTTAACTATGGCTACACCTTC. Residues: CASSPPGEVNYGYTF.

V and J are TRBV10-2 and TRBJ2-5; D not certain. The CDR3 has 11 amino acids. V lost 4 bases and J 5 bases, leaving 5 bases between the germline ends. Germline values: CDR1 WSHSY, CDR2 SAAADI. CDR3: CASSGSETQYF. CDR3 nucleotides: TGCGCCAGCAGTGGGAGTGAGACCCAGTACTTC.

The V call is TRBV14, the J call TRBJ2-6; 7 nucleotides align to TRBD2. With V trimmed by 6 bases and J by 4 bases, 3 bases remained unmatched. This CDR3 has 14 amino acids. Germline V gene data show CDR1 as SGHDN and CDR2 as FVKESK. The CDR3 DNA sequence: TGTGCCAGCAGGACTAGCTCCGGGGCCAACGTCCTGACTTTC. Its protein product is CASRTSSGANVLTF.

CDR3: CASGSSHLYEQYF. The CDR3, as DNA: TGTGCCAGCGGCTCATCTCACCTCTACGAGCAGTACTTC. This rearrangement joins TRBV12-3 or TRBV12-4 to TRBJ2-7; no definite D call. The CDR3 runs to 13 residues. Deletions cut 8 bases from V and 3 bases from J, with 14 bases between.

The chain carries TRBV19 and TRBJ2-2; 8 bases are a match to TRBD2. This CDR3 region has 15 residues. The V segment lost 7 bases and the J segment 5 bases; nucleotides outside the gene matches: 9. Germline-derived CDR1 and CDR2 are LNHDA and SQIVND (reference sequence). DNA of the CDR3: TGTGCCAGTAAAAAAGCGGGAGTTGTTACCGGGGAGCTGTTTTTT. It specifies CASKKAGVVTGELFF.

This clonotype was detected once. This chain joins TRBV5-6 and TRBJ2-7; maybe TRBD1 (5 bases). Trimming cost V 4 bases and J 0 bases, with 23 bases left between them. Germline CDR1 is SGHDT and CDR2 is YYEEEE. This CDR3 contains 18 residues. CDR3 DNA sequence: TGTGCCAGCAGCCTGCCACTGGACACCAGTAAAATCTCCTACGAGCAGTACTTC. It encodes CASSLPLDTSKISYEQYF.

The CDR3 sequence: CASSLEGAVAFF. The CDR3 DNA reads as TGTGCCAGCAGCTTGGAGGGGGCGGTGGCTTTCTTT. The rearrangement links TRBV7-3 to TRBJ1-1, with 7 bases lining up with TRBD1. The CDR3 is 12 residues long. The junction had 6 bases not matched to a gene; V was cut back by 3 bases and J by 11 bases. Germline-derived CDR1 and CDR2 are SGHTA and FQGTGA. Complete variable domain (other parts from reference TRBV7-3 and TRBJ1-1): GAGVSQTPSNKVTEKGKYVELRCDPISGHTALYWYRQSLGQGPEFLIYFQGTGAADDSGLPNDRFFAVRPEGSVSTLKIQRTERGDSAVYLCASSLEGAVAFFGQGTRLTVV.

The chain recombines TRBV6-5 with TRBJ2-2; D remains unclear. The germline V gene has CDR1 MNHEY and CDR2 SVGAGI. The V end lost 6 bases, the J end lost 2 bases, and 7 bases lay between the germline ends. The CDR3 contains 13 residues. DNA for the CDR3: TGTGCCAGCAGCGCTATAAACACCGGGGAGCTGTTTTTT. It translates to CASSAINTGELFF.

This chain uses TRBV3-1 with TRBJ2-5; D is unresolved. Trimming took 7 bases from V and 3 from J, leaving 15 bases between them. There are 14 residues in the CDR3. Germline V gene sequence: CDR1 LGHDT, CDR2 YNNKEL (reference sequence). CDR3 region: CASIRRDREETQYF. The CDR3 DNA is TGTGCCAGCATCAGAAGGGATAGGGAAGAGACCCAGTACTTC.

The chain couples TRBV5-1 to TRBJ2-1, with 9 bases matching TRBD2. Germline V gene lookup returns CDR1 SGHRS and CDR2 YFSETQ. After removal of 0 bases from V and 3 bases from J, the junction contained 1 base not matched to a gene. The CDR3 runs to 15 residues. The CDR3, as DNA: TGCGCCAGCAGCTTGGTAGCGGGAGACTACAATGAGCAGTTCTTC. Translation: CASSLVAGDYNEQFF. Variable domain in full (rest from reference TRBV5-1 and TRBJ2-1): KAGVTQTPRYLIKTRGQQVTLSCSPISGHRSVSWYQQTPGQGLQFLFEYFSETQRNKGNFPGRFSGRQFSNSRSEMNVSTLELGDSALYLCASSLVAGDYNEQFFGPGTRLTVL.

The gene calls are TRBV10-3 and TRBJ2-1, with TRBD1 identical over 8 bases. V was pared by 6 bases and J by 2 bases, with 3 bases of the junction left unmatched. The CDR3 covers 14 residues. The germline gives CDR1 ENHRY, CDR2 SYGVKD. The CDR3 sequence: CAIRGQGPYNEQFF. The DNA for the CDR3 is TGTGCCATCAGAGGACAGGGTCCCTACAATGAGCAGTTCTTC.

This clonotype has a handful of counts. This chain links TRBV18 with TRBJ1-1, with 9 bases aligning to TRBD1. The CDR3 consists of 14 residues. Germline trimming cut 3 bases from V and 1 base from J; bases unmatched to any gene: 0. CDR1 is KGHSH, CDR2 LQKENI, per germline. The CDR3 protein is CASSPGQGNTEAFF. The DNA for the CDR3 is TGTGCCAGCTCACCGGGACAGGGGAACACTGAAGCTTTCTTT.

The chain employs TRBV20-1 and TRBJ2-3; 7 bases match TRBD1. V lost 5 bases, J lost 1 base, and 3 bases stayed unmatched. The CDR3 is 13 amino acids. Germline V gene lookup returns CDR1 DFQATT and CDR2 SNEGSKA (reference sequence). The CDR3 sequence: CSAWGQRTDTQYF. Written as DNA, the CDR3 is TGCAGTGCTTGGGGACAGCGCACAGATACGCAGTATTTT.

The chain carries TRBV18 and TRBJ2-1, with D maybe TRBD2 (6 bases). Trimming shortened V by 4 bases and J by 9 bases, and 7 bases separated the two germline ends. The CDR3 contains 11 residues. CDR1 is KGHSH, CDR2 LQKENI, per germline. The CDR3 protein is CASSLAAEQFF. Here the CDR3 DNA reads TGTGCCAGCTCACTAGCGGCTGAGCAGTTCTTC.

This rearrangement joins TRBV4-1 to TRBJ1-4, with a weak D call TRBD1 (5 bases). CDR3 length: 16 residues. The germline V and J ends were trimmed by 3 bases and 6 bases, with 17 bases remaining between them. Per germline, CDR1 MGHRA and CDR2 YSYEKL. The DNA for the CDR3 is TGCGCCAGCAGCCAGGAGCGACAGAGCGCGGATGAAAAACTGTTTTTT. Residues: CASSQERQSADEKLFF.

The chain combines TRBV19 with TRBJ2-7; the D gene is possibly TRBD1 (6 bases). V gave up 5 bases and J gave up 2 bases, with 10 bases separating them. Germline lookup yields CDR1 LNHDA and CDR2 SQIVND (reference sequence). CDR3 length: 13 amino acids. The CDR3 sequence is CASSATGTYEQYF. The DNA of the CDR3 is TGTGCCAGTAGTGCGACAGGTACCTACGAGCAGTACTTC.

Here the CDR3 reads CSVAQNYGYTF. In DNA form, the CDR3 reads TGCAGCGTTGCACAGAACTATGGCTACACCTTC. The rearrangement links TRBV29-1 to TRBJ1-2, with no clear D. With 4 bases removed from V and 2 bases from J, the gap between germline ends came to 5 bases. There are 11 residues in the CDR3. The V gene's germline CDR1 is SQVTM and CDR2 ANQGSEA.

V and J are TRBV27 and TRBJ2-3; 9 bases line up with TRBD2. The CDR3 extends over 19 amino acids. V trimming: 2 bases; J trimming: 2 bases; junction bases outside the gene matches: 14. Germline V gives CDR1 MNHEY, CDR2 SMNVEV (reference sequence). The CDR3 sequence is CASSLGEASGALPTDTQYF. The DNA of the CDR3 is TGTGCCAGCAGTTTAGGAGAGGCTAGCGGGGCACTGCCCACAGATACGCAGTATTTT.

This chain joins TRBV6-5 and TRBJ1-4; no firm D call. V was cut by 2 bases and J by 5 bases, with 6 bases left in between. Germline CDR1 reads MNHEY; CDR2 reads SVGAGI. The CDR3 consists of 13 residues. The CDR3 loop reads CASSYVRNEKLFF. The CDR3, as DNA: TGTGCCAGCAGTTACGTGCGAAATGAAAAACTGTTTTTT.

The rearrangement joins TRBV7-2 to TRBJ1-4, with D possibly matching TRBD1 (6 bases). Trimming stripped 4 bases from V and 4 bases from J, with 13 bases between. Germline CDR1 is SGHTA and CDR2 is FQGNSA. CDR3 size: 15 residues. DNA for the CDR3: TGTGCCAGCAGCTCACTCGGAGGGGGTAATGAAAAACTGTTTTTT. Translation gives CASSSLGGGNEKLFF.

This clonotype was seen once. In DNA, the CDR3 is TGCGCCAGCAGCCAACCGGGTTCTGGGGCCAACGTCCTGACTTTC. Amino acids: CASSQPGSGANVLTF. The chain has TRBV4-1 and TRBJ2-6; no reliable D call. The ends were cut back, 2 bases at V and 1 base at J, with 6 bases in the middle. Germline V gives CDR1 MGHRA, CDR2 YSYEKL. The CDR3 consists of 15 residues.

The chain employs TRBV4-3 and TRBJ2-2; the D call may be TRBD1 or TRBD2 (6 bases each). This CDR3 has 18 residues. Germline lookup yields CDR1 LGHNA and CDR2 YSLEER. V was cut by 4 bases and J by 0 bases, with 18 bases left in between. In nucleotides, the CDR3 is TGCGCCAGCAGCCTCAGGGGAGGTAATAACGCGAACACCGGGGAGCTGTTTTTT. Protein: CASSLRGGNNANTGELFF.